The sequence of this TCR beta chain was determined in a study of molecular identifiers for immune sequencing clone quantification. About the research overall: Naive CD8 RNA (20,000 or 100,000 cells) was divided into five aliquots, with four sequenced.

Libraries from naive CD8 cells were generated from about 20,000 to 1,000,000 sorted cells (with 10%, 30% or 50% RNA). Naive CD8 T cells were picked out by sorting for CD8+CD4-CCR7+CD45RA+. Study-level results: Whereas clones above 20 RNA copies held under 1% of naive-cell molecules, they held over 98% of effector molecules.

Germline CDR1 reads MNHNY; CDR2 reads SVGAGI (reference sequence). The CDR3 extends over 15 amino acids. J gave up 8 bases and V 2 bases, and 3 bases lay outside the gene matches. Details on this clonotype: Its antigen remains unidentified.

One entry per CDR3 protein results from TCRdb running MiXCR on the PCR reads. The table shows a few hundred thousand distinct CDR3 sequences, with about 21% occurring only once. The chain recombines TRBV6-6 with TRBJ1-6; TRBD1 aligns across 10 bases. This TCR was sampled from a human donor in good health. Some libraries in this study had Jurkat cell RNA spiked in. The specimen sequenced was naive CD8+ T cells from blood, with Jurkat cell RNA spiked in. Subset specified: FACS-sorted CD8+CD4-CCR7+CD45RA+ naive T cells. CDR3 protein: CASSYRTGGDSPLHF. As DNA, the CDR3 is TGTGCCAGCAGTTACCGGACAGGGGGGGATTCACCCCTCCACTTT.